This T cell receptor beta chain was retrieved from a study of cytomegalovirus exposure and HLA in healthy donors. Primers: 60 Vbeta forward and 13 Jbeta reverse. Method: immunoSEQ multiplex PCR; TCRdb's copy keeps in-frame clones and lacks some. The table records around 97,000 clones, around 82% of them present only once. This clone came up once. The CDR3 is 16 residues long. Germline V gene lookup returns CDR1 MDHEN and CDR2 SYDVKM. V lost 6 bases to trimming and J lost 4 bases; unmatched junction nucleotides: 11. The TCR was taken from a man aged 40-49 years in good health and CMV-seropositive. This rearrangement joins TRBV28 to TRBJ2-7; 11 bases map to TRBD2. What was sequenced was PBMCs. Here the CDR3 reads CASSPTSGGGPYEQYF. The CDR3 DNA is TGTGCCAGCAGCCCTACTAGCGGGGGAGGCCCTTACGAGCAGTACTTC.